A selection of T cell receptor beta chains follows, all from one sample in a study of cytomegalovirus exposure and HLA in healthy donors. Sequencing was performed with immunoSEQ multiplex PCR; in TCRdb, only in-frame clones are kept and a portion is missing. This sample carries approximately 72,000 clones, with roughly 4.7% going to the ten biggest clones. Sample: PBMCs. These receptors were collected from a woman aged 40 to 50 in good health and CMV-seropositive. Each CDR3 is given with its conserved first and last residue. A D gene is named only where the DNA matches it firmly.

V gene	J gene	D gene	CDR3 DNA	CDR3 protein
TRBV7-3	TRBJ2-7	.	TGTGCCAGCAGCCCCCCCGGCTCCTACGAGCAGTACTTC	CASSPPGSYEQYF
TRBV6-1	TRBJ1-2	TRBD1	TGTGCCACGAGAGGGACAGACGCATATGGCTACACCTTC	CATRGTDAYGYTF
TRBV9	TRBJ2-1	TRBD1	TGTGCCAGCACGGACAGGGCCGATGAGCAGTTCTTC	CASTDRADEQFF
TRBV5-8	TRBJ1-5	TRBD1	TGTGCCAGCAGCCTCACACCATTGACAGGGGGAAATCAGCCCCAGCATTTT	CASSLTPLTGGNQPQHF
TRBV5-1	TRBJ1-1	.	TGCGCCAGCAGCTTGGTAGCGGAACTGGACACTGAAGCTTTCTTT	CASSLVAELDTEAFF
TRBV9	TRBJ1-2	.	TGTGCCAGCAGCCTTAGTGGGGGGGCGGTTGGCTACACCTTC	CASSLSGGAVGYTF
TRBV28	TRBJ2-1	.	TGTGCCAGCAGTTTTGGAGGTGGGGGGTGGGATGAGCAGTTCTTC	CASSFGGGGWDEQFF
TRBV27	TRBJ1-3	TRBD1	TGTGCCAGCAGTCCCTGGGACAGGGGGCACACCATATATTTT	CASSPWDRGHTIYF
TRBV25-1	TRBJ2-5	TRBD2	TGTGCCAGCAGGGGGACTAGCGGGGAAGAGACCCAGTACTTC	CASRGTSGEETQYF
TRBV2	TRBJ2-3	TRBD2	TGTGCCAGCAGTGCGGGGGGGATTCGCACAGATACGCAGTATTTT	CASSAGGIRTDTQYF
TRBV5-1	TRBJ2-5	.	TGCGCCAGCAGCCCGGGGAGGGGGGGTGAGAAAGAGACCCAGTACTTC	CASSPGRGGEKETQYF
TRBV28	TRBJ2-1	TRBD2	TGTGCCAGCAGTCTCGGGACTAGCAGGTACAATGAGCAGTTCTTC	CASSLGTSRYNEQFF
TRBV6-1	TRBJ2-3	.	TGTGCCAGCAGCGCTCGGCAGGGTCCCGTGGATACGCAGTATTTT	CASSARQGPVDTQYF
TRBV5-1	TRBJ2-7	TRBD2	TGCGCCAGCAGCTTGGGCCTAGCGGGAGTCGGCGAGCAGTACTTC	CASSLGLAGVGEQYF
TRBV28	TRBJ1-2	TRBD1	TGTGCCAGCAGGGGGACGTACGGGACAGGGGGTAGTCTCGGTGGCTACACCTTC	CASRGTYGTGGSLGGYTF
TRBV10-1	TRBJ1-4	.	TGCGCCAGCAGTGAGTCGGAAGGAGCTAATGAAAAACTGTTTTTT	CASSESEGANEKLFF
TRBV11-1	TRBJ2-1	TRBD2	TGTGCCAGCAGCCCTGGGACTAGCCATTACAATGAGCAGTTCTTC	CASSPGTSHYNEQFF
TRBV27	TRBJ2-5	TRBD1	TGTGCCAGCAGTTCCCTGACAGGGGGATATTCGGAGACCCAGTACTTC	CASSSLTGGYSETQYF
TRBV7-9	TRBJ2-1	.	TGTGCCAGCAGCTTAGCTGGGGCATGGGGCGCGAGCTCCTACAATGAGCAGTTCTTC	CASSLAGAWGASSYNEQFF
TRBV30	TRBJ2-7	.	TGTGCCTGGAGTGTACGGGCAGGGCCGCCACCGTGGGAGCAGTACTTC	CAWSVRAGPPPWEQYF
TRBV28	TRBJ1-4	TRBD1	TGTGCCAGCAGTGGGACAGCCATAGCACGGGAAAAACTGTTTTTT	CASSGTAIAREKLFF
TRBV7-2	TRBJ1-6	.	TGTGCCAGCAGCCGGACAGTCGATAATTCACCCCTCCACTTT	CASSRTVDNSPLHF
TRBV25-1	TRBJ1-1	.	TGTGCCAGCAGTGAATTAAAGGAGAGGGCGAACACTGAAGCTTTCTTT	CASSELKERANTEAFF
TRBV27	TRBJ1-5	.	TGTGCCAGCAGTTTATCTTCGTCGGGCAATCAGCCCCAGCATTTT	CASSLSSSGNQPQHF
TRBV18	TRBJ2-7	TRBD1	TGTGCCAGCTCACCTGGGACAGGAGTCTACGAGCAGTACTTC	CASSPGTGVYEQYF
TRBV6-1	TRBJ2-1	.	TGTGCCAGCAACACCCATGAGCAGTTCTTC	CASNTHEQFF
TRBV5-6	TRBJ1-2	TRBD1	TGTGCCAGCAGCTTGATTCGGGACAGGGGGCAAGATGGCTACACCTTC	CASSLIRDRGQDGYTF
TRBV15	TRBJ2-3	.	TGTGCCACCAGCAGAGAAAGGGACTTCAACACAGATACGCAGTATTTT	CATSRERDFNTDTQYF